This TCR beta chain derives from a study of blood T cell repertoires in COVID-19. Looking at the study overall: Acute-phase and convalescent COVID-19 samples originated in the United States, Italy and Spain.

Some clones are missing from TCRdb's copy, which holds only in-frame ones; the method was immunoSEQ multiplex PCR. The table lists around 140,000 clones, 60% to 80% of them singletons. The junction had 11 bases not matched to a gene; V was cut back by 3 bases and J by 6 bases. CDR3 length: 16 residues. CDR1 is SGDLS, CDR2 YYNGEE, per germline. This sequence joins TRBV9 and TRBJ2-7; TRBD2 matches 11 bases. Specimen: peripheral blood. The origin of this receptor is a woman aged 45-65 years with active or convalescent COVID-19. Here the CDR3 reads CASSAGGLAVGGEQYF. CDR3 in DNA: TGTGCCAGCAGCGCTGGGGGACTAGCGGTAGGTGGCGAGCAGTACTTC.